The 2 T cell receptor beta chains below all came from one sample that was sequenced in a study of cytomegalovirus exposure and HLA in healthy donors. A multiplex PCR was run with 60 Vbeta primers and 13 Jbeta primers. The data were produced by immunoSEQ multiplex PCR, yet TCRdb's version contains in-frame clones alone and is incomplete. This table holds fewer than 150,000 clones, around 80% found once. Material: PBMCs. Receptors were obtained from a man aged 30 to 39 in good health and CMV-seronegative.

This chain connects TRBV6-5 to TRBJ1-4; D may be TRBD1 (6 bases). Trimming stripped 6 bases from V and 3 bases from J, with 14 bases between. Germline CDR1 and CDR2: MNHEY and SVGAGI. The CDR3 length is 15 residues. CDR3 region: CASRLRGDANEKLFF. The CDR3 region has the DNA TGTGCCAGCAGGCTCAGGGGAGACGCTAATGAAAAACTGTTTTTT.

The chain carries TRBV7-3 and TRBJ2-3; D is perhaps TRBD2 (5 bases). This CDR3 comprises 16 residues. V lost 4 bases to trimming and J lost 0 bases, with 14 bases between them. The germline V gene encodes CDR1 SGHTA and CDR2 FQGTGA. CDR3 DNA sequence: TGTGCCAGCAGCTCCGGCGGTAGCGCAAGCACAGATACGCAGTATTTT. Protein sequence: CASSSGGSASTDTQYF.